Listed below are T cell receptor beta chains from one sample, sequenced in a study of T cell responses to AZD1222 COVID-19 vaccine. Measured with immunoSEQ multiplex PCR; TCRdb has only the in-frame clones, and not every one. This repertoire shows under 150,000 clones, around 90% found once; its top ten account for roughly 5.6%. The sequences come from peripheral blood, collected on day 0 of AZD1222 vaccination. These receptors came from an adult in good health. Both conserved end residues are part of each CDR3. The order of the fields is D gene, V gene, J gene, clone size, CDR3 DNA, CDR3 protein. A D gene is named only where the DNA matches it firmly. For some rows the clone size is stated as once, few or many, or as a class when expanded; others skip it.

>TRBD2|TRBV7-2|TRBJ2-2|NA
TGTGCCAGCAGCTTAGTTAGCGGGAGCGGCACCGGGGAGCTGTTTTTT
CASSLVSGSGTGELFF
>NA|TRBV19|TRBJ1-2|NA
TGTGCCAGCTCCGGCCCGGCAGGCTCTAACTATGGCTACACCTTC
CASSGPAGSNYGYTF
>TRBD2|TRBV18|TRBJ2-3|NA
TGTGCCAGCTCACAGGGACTAGCGGATTTCACAGATACGCAGTATTTT
CASSQGLADFTDTQYF
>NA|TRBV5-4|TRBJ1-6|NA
TGTGCCACCCGCGGGAGGGTAGGGGATTCACCCCTCCACTTT
CATRGRVGDSPLHF
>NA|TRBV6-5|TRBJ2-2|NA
TGTGCCAGCTCCCGGGCCCCCGGGGAGCTGTTTTTT
CASSRAPGELFF
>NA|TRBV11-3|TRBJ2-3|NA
TGTGCCAGCAGCTTAGATTCCAGGACCTCGGATACGCAGTATTTT
CASSLDSRTSDTQYF
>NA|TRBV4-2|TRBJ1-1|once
TGTGCCAGCAGCCCGGACCTAGGAGGGAACACTGAAGCTTTCTTT
CASSPDLGGNTEAFF
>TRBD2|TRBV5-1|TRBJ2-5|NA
TGCGCCAGCAGCGGGTCGATGATCCTAGCGGGGGAAGAGACCCAGTACTTC
CASSGSMILAGEETQYF
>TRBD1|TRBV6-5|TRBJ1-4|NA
TGTGCCAGTATACGGGTACAGGGGGCGGGGGAAAAACTGTTTTTT
CASIRVQGAGEKLFF
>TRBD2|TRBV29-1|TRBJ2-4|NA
TGCAACGGAAACCGGGAGGGACCCCCCGGCAAAAACATTCAGTACTTC
CNGNREGPPGKNIQYF
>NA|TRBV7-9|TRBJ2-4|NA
TGTGCCAGCAGCTCCACAGTAGGCTACGCCAAAAACATTCAGTACTTC
CASSSTVGYAKNIQYF
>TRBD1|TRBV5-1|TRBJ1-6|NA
TGCGCCAGCAGCTCCTCAGGGGGAGTAACACCCCTCCACTTT
CASSSSGGVTPLHF
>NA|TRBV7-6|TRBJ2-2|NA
TGTGCCAGCAGTCCGACTAGGGGGAGGAACACCGGGGAGCTGTTTTTT
CASSPTRGRNTGELFF
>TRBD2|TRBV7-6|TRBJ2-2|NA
TGTGCCAGCAGCCGGGTTAGCGGGGGGGCCACCGGGGAGCTGTTTTTT
CASSRVSGGATGELFF
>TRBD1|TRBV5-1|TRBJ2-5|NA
TGCGCCAGCAGCTTGGGGGGACAGCAGCAAGAGACCCAGTACTTC
CASSLGGQQQETQYF
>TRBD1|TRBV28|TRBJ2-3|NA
TGTGCCAGCAGTTTTATTGGGACAGGGCCGGATACGCAGTATTTT
CASSFIGTGPDTQYF
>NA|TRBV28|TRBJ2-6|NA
TGTGCCAGCAGTTACCGGACGCATCGGACTGGGGCCAACGTCCTGACTTTC
CASSYRTHRTGANVLTF
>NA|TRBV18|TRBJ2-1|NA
TGTGCCAGCTCACCACCCTACAATGAGCAGTTCTTC
CASSPPYNEQFF
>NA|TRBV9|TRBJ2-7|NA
TGTGCCAGCAGCCCCTCGGGGATTAACGAGCAGTACTTC
CASSPSGINEQYF
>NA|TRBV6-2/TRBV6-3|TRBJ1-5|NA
TGTGCCAGCAGCCGGCGGGGAAACGGTCAGCCCCAGCATTTT
CASSRRGNGQPQHF
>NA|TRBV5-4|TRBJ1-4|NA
TGTGCCAGCAGCTTGCGGGGTGCTAATGAAAAACTGTTTTTT
CASSLRGANEKLFF
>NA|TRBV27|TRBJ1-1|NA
TGTGCCAGCGGCCGACGGGAGAACACTGAAGCTTTCTTT
CASGRRENTEAFF
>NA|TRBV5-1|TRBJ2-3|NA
TGCGCCAGCCCTGGAGGGACAACTGGCACAGATACGCAGTATTTT
CASPGGTTGTDTQYF
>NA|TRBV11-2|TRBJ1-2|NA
TGTGCCAGCAGCTTAGAGGGCAGGCCTAACTATGGCTACACCTTC
CASSLEGRPNYGYTF
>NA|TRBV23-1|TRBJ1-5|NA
TGCGCCAGCAAATTGTGGGATCAGCCCCAGCATTTT
CASKLWDQPQHF
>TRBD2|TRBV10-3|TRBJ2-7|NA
TGTGCCATCAGTGAGACCAGCGGGAGTTTAACCTACGAGCAGTACTTC
CAISETSGSLTYEQYF
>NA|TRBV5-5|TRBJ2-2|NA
TGTGCCAGCACCCGTCCGAACACCGGGGAGCTGTTTTTT
CASTRPNTGELFF
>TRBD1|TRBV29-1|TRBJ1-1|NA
TGCAGCGCCTCGGGACAGGTGAACACTGAAGCTTTCTTT
CSASGQVNTEAFF
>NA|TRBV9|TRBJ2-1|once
TGTGCCAGCAGCGCGATCGGAGCCTCCTACAATGAGCAGTTCTTC
CASSAIGASYNEQFF
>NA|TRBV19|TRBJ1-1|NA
TGTGCCAGTAGTAACCCAGGGACTAACACTGAAGCTTTCTTT
CASSNPGTNTEAFF
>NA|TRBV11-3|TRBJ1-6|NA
TGTGCCAGCAGCTTAGATCCATTTTCACCCCTCCACTTT
CASSLDPFSPLHF
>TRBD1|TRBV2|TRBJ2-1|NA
TGTGCCAGCACTGGGACAGGGGGCAATGAGCAGTTCTTC
CASTGTGGNEQFF
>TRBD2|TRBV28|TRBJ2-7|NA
TGTGCCAGCAGTTTATATGAAATAGCGGGAGCCTACGAGCAGTACTTC
CASSLYEIAGAYEQYF
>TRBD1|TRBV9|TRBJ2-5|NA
TGTGCCAGCAGCGTAGGTTACAGGGGTGGGGAGACCCAGTACTTC
CASSVGYRGGETQYF
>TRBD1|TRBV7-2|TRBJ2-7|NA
TGTGCCAGCAGCCCCCGACAGGGGGTAGCCTACGAGCAGTACTTC
CASSPRQGVAYEQYF
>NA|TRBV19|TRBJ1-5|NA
TGTGCCAGTGGTGGCTGGAATAATCAGCCCCAGCATTTT
CASGGWNNQPQHF
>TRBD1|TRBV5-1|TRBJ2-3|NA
TGCGCCAGCAGCTCGGACAGGGCCGCTCTTGATACGCAGTATTTT
CASSSDRAALDTQYF
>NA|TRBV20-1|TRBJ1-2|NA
TGCAGTGCTAGTAGGGGGACGCCGGGCTACACCTTC
CSASRGTPGYTF
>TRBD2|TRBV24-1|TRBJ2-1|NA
TGTGCCATCTCCTCTAGCGGGAGGGTGAATGAGCAGTTCTTC
CAISSSGRVNEQFF
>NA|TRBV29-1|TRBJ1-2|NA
TGCAGCGTTCTAAGTAACTATGGCTACACCTTC
CSVLSNYGYTF
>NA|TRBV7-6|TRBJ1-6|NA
TGTGCCAGCAGCTTTTCAGGGGTTGGCTCACCCCTCCACTTT
CASSFSGVGSPLHF
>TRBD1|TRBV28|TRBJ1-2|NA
TGTGCCAGCAGGCAGTCAGGGGGCTATGGCTACACCTTC
CASRQSGGYGYTF